Shown below are 28 T cell receptor beta chains from a single sample sequenced in a study of T cell responses to AZD1222 COVID-19 vaccine. The data were produced by immunoSEQ multiplex PCR, yet TCRdb's version contains in-frame clones alone and is incomplete. The data contain approximately 160,000 clones, approximately 90% of them singletons. Sample: peripheral blood, taken on day 0 of AZD1222 vaccination. The receptor set was obtained from an adult in good health.

The V gene is TRBV27, the J gene TRBJ2-5; 8 positions match TRBD2. CDR3 length equals 13 residues. Trimming cost V 7 bases and J 0 bases; bases outside gene matches: 1. CDR1 and CDR2 from the germline V gene are MNHEY and SMNVEV (reference sequence). CDR3 region: CASTGGDQETQYF. For the CDR3, the DNA is TGTGCCAGCACCGGGGGGGACCAAGAGACCCAGTACTTC.

This clone was seen more than once but under ten times. This chain joins TRBV29-1 and TRBJ1-2; the D gene is possibly TRBD1 (6 bases). The CDR3 consists of 15 residues. The V end lost 2 bases, the J end lost 5 bases, and 18 bases lay between the germline ends. Germline-derived CDR1 and CDR2 are SQVTM and ANQGSEA. Here the CDR3 reads CSVEKGESLRYGYTF. The CDR3 nucleotides read TGCAGCGTTGAAAAGGGGGAGTCCTTAAGATATGGCTACACCTTC.

The chain couples TRBV6-5 to TRBJ1-5; weak D call: TRBD1 (5 bases). This CDR3 is 16 amino acids long. CDR1 and CDR2 from the germline V gene are MNHEY and SVGAGI. V was trimmed by 4 bases and J by 2 bases, leaving 15 bases between them. The CDR3 bases are TGTGCCAGCAGTTCCTTCGGTGGGGGTCGCAATCAGCCCCAGCATTTT. This translates into CASSSFGGGRNQPQHF.

The V gene is TRBV9, the J gene TRBJ2-7; D gene uncertain. Trimming took 3 bases from V and 7 from J, leaving 8 bases between them. The CDR3 is 11 amino acids. CDR1 is SGDLS and CDR2 is YYNGEE in the germline V gene. The CDR3 DNA is TGTGCCAGCAGCGCCGGCGGAGAGCAGTACTTC. Translated: CASSAGGEQYF.

V is TRBV4-2 and J is TRBJ1-2, with D hard to call. The CDR3 totals 13 residues. The V gene lost 1 base and the J gene lost 9 bases, with 12 bases spanning the gap. Germline V lookup: CDR1 LGHNA, CDR2 YNFKEQ. CDR3 sequence (DNA): TGTGCCAGCAGCCAAGCCGGCAGCGGGAGCTACACCTTC. Translated, it gives CASSQAGSGSYTF.

The V gene is TRBV7-2, the J gene TRBJ2-3, with 7 nucleotides matching TRBD2. From germline, CDR1 is SGHTA and CDR2 FQGNSA. The CDR3 totals 14 residues. V was pared by 5 bases and J by 4 bases, with 6 bases of the junction left unmatched. The CDR3: CASSLSTSPDTQYF. The CDR3 DNA follows: TGTGCCAGCAGCCTATCGACTAGCCCAGATACGCAGTATTTT.

The J gene is TRBJ2-5, the V gene TRBV7-2; D is possibly TRBD1 or TRBD2 (5 bases each). The V and J ends lost 5 bases and 4 bases respectively, with 17 bases between them. Germline V lookup: CDR1 SGHTA, CDR2 FQGNSA. This CDR3 comprises 15 residues. CDR3 amino acids: CASSTRGRGGETQYF. For the CDR3, the DNA is TGTGCCAGCAGCACCCGAGGTCGTGGGGGAGAGACCCAGTACTTC.

The chain links TRBV9 to TRBJ1-2; 7 positions match TRBD1. CDR3 size: 14 residues. Germline values: CDR1 SGDLS, CDR2 YYNGEE. V dropped 2 bases and J dropped 2; count of bases not matched to a gene: 3. The CDR3 DNA is TGTGCCAGCAGCGTTGACAGGGTCAACTATGGCTACACCTTC. Amino acid sequence: CASSVDRVNYGYTF.

The chain has TRBV5-1 and TRBJ1-2; D may be TRBD1 (5 bases). Germline V gives CDR1 SGHRS, CDR2 YFSETQ. CDR3 size: 14 residues. V lost 6 bases and J 3 bases, leaving 15 bases between the germline ends. This CDR3 reads CASTRGRSDYGYTF. In DNA form, the CDR3 reads TGCGCCAGCACGAGGGGCCGATCGGACTATGGCTACACCTTC.

CDR3 residues: CASSPRTGVGGYTF. For the CDR3, the DNA is TGTGCCAGCAGCCCTAGGACAGGCGTAGGTGGCTACACCTTC. This chain joins TRBV11-2 and TRBJ1-2; 7 bases are a match to TRBD1. Germline CDR1 and CDR2: SGHAT and FQNNGV. V lost 5 bases to trimming and J lost 7 bases; unmatched junction nucleotides: 10. The CDR3 has 14 amino acids.

The rearrangement joins TRBV4-3 to TRBJ1-1; tentatively, D is TRBD1 (6 bases). Germline lookup yields CDR1 LGHNA and CDR2 YSLEER. The germline V and J ends were trimmed by 4 bases and 4 bases, with 13 bases remaining between them. CDR3 length: 14 amino acids. The DNA for the CDR3 is TGCGCCAGCAGCCCCGGACAGTTGACCACTGAAGCTTTCTTT. Residues: CASSPGQLTTEAFF.

The V call is TRBV4-3, the J call TRBJ2-5, with D possibly matching TRBD2 (6 bases). The CDR3 covers 14 residues. The germline CDR1 and CDR2 sequences are LGHNA and YSLEER. V was cut by 1 base and J by 4 bases, with 10 bases left in between. The CDR3, as DNA: TGCGCCAGCAGCCAAGGGATGGGGGGAGAGACCCAGTACTTC. Translating gives CASSQGMGGETQYF.

The V and J genes are TRBV9 and TRBJ2-3; D could derive from TRBD1 or TRBD2 (6 bases each). Trimming removed 0 bases at V and 2 bases at J, with 10 bases between. The V gene's germline CDR1 is SGDLS and CDR2 YYNGEE. The CDR3 loop spans 15 amino acids. The DNA of the CDR3 is TGTGCCAGCAGCGTAGGGGGGGCCGACACAGATACGCAGTATTTT. As protein: CASSVGGADTDTQYF.

In regard to this clone: Distinct nucleotide sequences in the sample also encode this CDR3. The chain joins TRBV2 to TRBJ1-1; maybe TRBD1 (5 bases). Per the germline V gene, CDR1 is SNHLY and CDR2 is FYNNEI. The CDR3 runs 13 residues. Trimming left V 6 bases short and J 2 bases short, with 10 bases between. The CDR3 loop reads CASSGDRNTEAFF. The CDR3 nucleotides are TGTGCCAGCAGCGGAGACAGAAACACTGAAGCTTTCTTT.

This clone occurred a few times. The V gene is TRBV5-6, the J gene TRBJ1-2, with 7 bases lining up with TRBD1. V shed 3 bases and J 2 bases; nucleotides not matched to a gene: 7. This CDR3 has 15 amino acids. Germline V gene sequence: CDR1 SGHDT, CDR2 YYEEEE. CDR3 protein: CASSYLGQENYGYTF. CDR3 bases: TGTGCCAGCAGCTACCTAGGACAGGAGAACTATGGCTACACCTTC.

V usage is TRBV7-8 and J usage is TRBJ2-7; D is perhaps TRBD1 (8 bases). CDR3 length equals 16 residues. V was shortened by 5 bases and J by 4 bases, with 21 bases between the two germline ends. Germline V gene sequence: CDR1 SGHVS, CDR2 FQNEAQ. The CDR3, as DNA: TGTGCCAGCAGCCCGAGGACAGGGAACGGGGGGTACGAGCAGTACTTC. Translation: CASSPRTGNGGYEQYF.

The rearrangement links TRBV9 to TRBJ2-1; D uncertain. This CDR3 has 15 amino acids. The germline V and J ends were trimmed by 0 bases and 7 bases, with 14 bases remaining between them. Germline V gene data show CDR1 as SGDLS and CDR2 as YYNGEE. This CDR3 is CASSVGPITGNEQFF. Here the CDR3 DNA reads TGTGCCAGCAGCGTAGGACCGATCACGGGTAATGAGCAGTTCTTC.

The chain carries TRBV18 and TRBJ2-7, with a weak D call TRBD1 (6 bases). V was trimmed by 5 bases and J by 0 bases, leaving 8 bases between them. Germline V lookup: CDR1 KGHSH, CDR2 LQKENI. The CDR3 has 13 residues. The CDR3 reads CASSTDSSYEQYF. The CDR3 DNA reads TGTGCCAGCTCAACGGACAGCTCCTACGAGCAGTACTTC.

The chain uses TRBV7-6 and TRBJ2-5, with D possibly being TRBD1 (6 bases). The CDR3 runs to 17 residues. V was clipped by 5 bases and J by 1 base, with 20 bases between them. Germline V gene lookup returns CDR1 SGHVS and CDR2 FNYEAQ. The CDR3 sequence: CASSLNIGTIGQETQYF. CDR3 in DNA: TGTGCCAGCAGCCTAAACATAGGGACAATAGGCCAAGAGACCCAGTACTTC.

The chain combines TRBV6-5 with TRBJ2-7; 7 bases fit TRBD1. CDR1 and CDR2 from the germline V gene are MNHEY and SVGAGI. CDR3 length: 13 residues. After removal of 2 bases from V and 2 bases from J, the junction contained 0 bases not matched to a gene. Written as DNA, the CDR3 is TGTGCCAGCAGTTACGACAGGGCCTACGAGCAGTACTTC. It specifies CASSYDRAYEQYF.

This clone was detected a few times. CDR3 sequence reads: CASSDERDGGNTIYF. The CDR3 DNA reads as TGCGCCAGCAGCGACGAAAGGGATGGCGGAAACACCATATATTTT. The V gene is TRBV5-1, the J gene TRBJ1-3; D is unresolved. Germline V gives CDR1 SGHRS, CDR2 YFSETQ. The CDR3 loop spans 15 amino acids. V was trimmed by 4 bases and J by 4 bases, leaving 15 bases between them.

This chain connects TRBV27 to TRBJ2-7; D possibly corresponds to TRBD2 (6 bases). CDR3 length equals 12 residues. The ends were cut back, 5 bases at V and 3 bases at J, with 8 bases in the middle. Germline V gives CDR1 MNHEY, CDR2 SMNVEV (reference sequence). DNA of the CDR3: TGTGCCAGCAGTCGCGGGAACTACGAGCAGTACTTC. Translation: CASSRGNYEQYF.

The J gene is TRBJ1-6, the V gene TRBV14; D is possibly TRBD1 (5 bases). Germline V gives CDR1 SGHDN, CDR2 FVKESK. Trimming shortened V by 6 bases and J by 0 bases, and 15 bases separated the two germline ends. The CDR3 length is 17 residues. The CDR3 nucleotides read TGTGCCAGCAGGCTAACTTCAGGGAGCTCCTATAATTCACCCCTCCACTTT. Translation gives CASRLTSGSSYNSPLHF.

This clone came up once. The V gene is TRBV7-6, the J gene TRBJ1-5; TRBD1 matches at 10 bases. V trimming: 5 bases; J trimming: 2 bases; junction bases outside the gene matches: 3. Germline V gene lookup returns CDR1 SGHVS and CDR2 FNYEAQ. The CDR3 loop spans 15 amino acids. The CDR3 DNA reads as TGTGCCAGCAGCATAGGGACAGGGGGCAATCAGCCCCAGCATTTT. Translating it yields CASSIGTGGNQPQHF.

The V and J genes are TRBV3-1 (or the pseudogene TRBV3-2) and TRBJ1-2; a possible D gene is TRBD1 (5 bases). Looked up from germline, CDR1 is LGHDT and CDR2 is YNNKEL (reference sequence). There are 14 residues in the CDR3. With 4 bases removed from V and 3 bases from J, the gap between germline ends came to 12 bases. The chain's CDR3 is CASSPLGGDYGYTF. The CDR3 DNA reads TGTGCCAGCAGCCCCCTTGGGGGGGACTATGGCTACACCTTC.

The chain couples TRBV5-1 to TRBJ1-5; TRBD1 matches at 7 bases. V was clipped by 5 bases and J by 4 bases; unmatched bases: 3. This CDR3 comprises 13 residues. Germline V gene sequence: CDR1 SGHRS, CDR2 YFSETQ. The CDR3 sequence is CASRQGPNQPQHF. As DNA, the CDR3 is TGCGCCAGCAGACAGGGGCCGAATCAGCCCCAGCATTTT. Based on the CDR3 plus reference TRBV5-1 and TRBJ1-5, the full variable domain is KAGVTQTPRYLIKTRGQQVTLSCSPISGHRSVSWYQQTPGQGLQFLFEYFSETQRNKGNFPGRFSGRQFSNSRSEMNVSTLELGDSALYLCASRQGPNQPQHFGDGTRLSIL.

This clone was counted a single time. The chain carries TRBV14 and TRBJ1-1; 9 nucleotides match TRBD1. The CDR3 sequence is 17 residues long. Germline V gives CDR1 SGHDN, CDR2 FVKESK. V dropped 4 bases and J dropped 4; count of bases not matched to a gene: 13. CDR3 protein: CASSRVGGQGGSTEAFF. The DNA of the CDR3 is TGTGCCAGCAGCCGTGTCGGGGGACAGGGTGGTAGCACTGAAGCTTTCTTT.

V usage is TRBV7-3 and J usage is TRBJ1-2, with a weak D call TRBD1 (6 bases). This CDR3 region has 14 residues. Germline V gene data show CDR1 as SGHTA and CDR2 as FQGTGA. Trimming removed 0 bases from V and 8 bases from J, with 13 bases in between. The CDR3: CASSLTAGAPGYTF. The DNA for the CDR3 is TGTGCCAGCAGCTTAACTGCGGGGGCGCCAGGCTACACCTTC.